Sequencing of this T cell receptor beta chain was carried out in a study of molecular identifiers for immune sequencing clone quantification. Study-wide context: In replicates, RNA from around 20,000 or 100,000 naive CD8 cells was divided five ways and four parts were sequenced. Study-level results: Effector cells had over 99% of their molecules in clones above 20 RNA copies, while naive cells had under 1%.

In the sort, naive CD8 T cells were defined as CD8+CD4-CCR7+CD45RA+. MiXCR was run by TCRdb on the PCR reads, yielding one entry per CDR3 protein. This table has tens of thousands of distinct CDR3 sequences, 20% to 30% appearing once. This clonotype came up many times. The antigen is undetermined. Germline-derived CDR1 and CDR2 are SGHDN and FVKESK. The ends were cut back, 3 bases at V and 7 bases at J, with 7 bases in the middle. The CDR3 length is 12 residues. The chain links TRBV14 to TRBJ1-5, with unresolved D. The specimen sequenced was naive CD8+ T cells from blood, with Jurkat cell RNA spiked in. Subset indicated: FACS-sorted CD8+CD4-CCR7+CD45RA+ naive T cells. The TCR was taken from a human donor in good health. Some libraries in this study had Jurkat cell RNA spiked in. The CDR3 sequence: CASSHGSQPQHF. CDR3 bases: TGTGCCAGCAGCCACGGATCACAGCCCCAGCATTTT. The full variable domain, its missing parts supplied by reference TRBV14 and TRBJ1-5, is EAGVTQFPSHSVIEKGQTVTLRCDPISGHDNLYWYRRVMGKEIKFLLHFVKESKQDESGMPNNRFLAERTGGTYSTLKVQPAELEDSGVYFCASSHGSQPQHFGDGTRLSIL.